A single sample gave rise to the 14 T cell receptor beta chains below, sequenced in a study of response to subunit inactivated influenza vaccine. TCRdb recomputed calls from the RT-PCR reads with MiXCR, one row per CDR3 protein. The table has hundreds of thousands of distinct CDR3 sequences, approximately 13% seen once. Specimen: PBMCs from blood, collected 14 to 15 days before vaccination. Every receptor here comes from a man in his fifties or sixties who received an inactivated influenza vaccine.

This clonotype was seen a few times. The chain has TRBV6-1 and TRBJ2-3; 15 bases align to TRBD2. The CDR3 sequence is 19 residues long. J was trimmed by 2 bases and V by 6 bases; bases with no gene match: 12. Looked up from germline, CDR1 is MNHNS and CDR2 is SASEGT. In nucleotides, the CDR3 is TGTGCCAGCAGGAACCGCGGACTAGCGGGAGGGACCTCCACAGATACGCAGTATTTT. It is translated as CASRNRGLAGGTSTDTQYF.

The rearrangement links TRBV7-8 to TRBJ2-1, with 8 bases lining up with TRBD2. The CDR3 totals 15 residues. Germline V gene data show CDR1 as SGHVS and CDR2 as FQNEAQ. V was clipped by 6 bases and J by 0 bases; unmatched bases: 4. The CDR3 DNA reads TGTGCCAGCAGTCGGGAGGGGAGCTCCTACAATGAGCAGTTCTTC. Translated, it gives CASSREGSSYNEQFF.

The gene calls are TRBV4-2 and TRBJ1-5, with 10 bases lining up with TRBD1. Trimming at V came to 4 bases and at J to 3 bases, leaving 15 bases not matched to a gene. Germline values: CDR1 LGHNA, CDR2 YNFKEQ. This CDR3 region has 19 residues. CDR3 region: CASSPARDRGPAPNQPQHF. The CDR3 nucleotides are TGTGCCAGCAGCCCGGCTAGGGACAGGGGTCCGGCGCCCAATCAGCCCCAGCATTTT.

The chain recombines TRBV6-2 or TRBV6-3 with TRBJ2-1, with TRBD2 as a possible D gene (5 bases). Germline CDR1 reads MNHEY; CDR2 reads SVGEGT. The CDR3 is made up of 14 amino acids. Trimming pared 2 bases from V and 3 bases from J, leaving 8 bases between. The CDR3 sequence: CASSYIGGYNEQFF. CDR3 DNA sequence: TGTGCCAGCAGTTACATCGGAGGCTACAATGAGCAGTTCTTC.

This clonotype was found once. The V and J genes are TRBV4-2 and TRBJ2-7, with 7 bases lining up with TRBD2. The CDR3 consists of 17 residues. From germline, CDR1 is LGHNA and CDR2 YNFKEQ. V lost 4 bases, J lost 0 bases, and 12 bases stayed unmatched. In DNA form, the CDR3 reads TGTGCCAGCAGCCTAGAAGCCGGGCTAGCGGTCTCCTACGAGCAGTACTTC. Its translation is CASSLEAGLAVSYEQYF.

The rearrangement uses TRBV10-3 and TRBJ2-2; tentative D call: TRBD2 (6 bases). CDR3 size: 14 residues. V gave up 6 bases and J gave up 0 bases, with 8 bases separating them. Germline V gene data show CDR1 as ENHRY and CDR2 as SYGVKD. CDR3 protein: CAISGTSNTGELFF. The CDR3 bases are TGTGCCATCAGCGGGACTTCGAACACCGGGGAGCTGTTTTTT.

This clonotype was recorded a few times. This chain links TRBV7-2 with TRBJ2-7; D is undetermined. Germline V gives CDR1 SGHTA, CDR2 FQGNSA. The CDR3 runs to 13 residues. Trimming removed 7 bases at V and 3 bases at J, with 13 bases between. The DNA of the CDR3 is TGTGCCAGCACCCTAACGGGTGGCTACGAGCAGTACTTC. It translates to CASTLTGGYEQYF.

This clonotype showed up just once. This rearrangement joins TRBV7-9 to TRBJ2-1; TRBD2 agrees at 8 bases. V gave up 5 bases and J gave up 1 base; unmatched junction bases: 10. Looked up from germline, CDR1 is SEHNR and CDR2 is FQNEAQ (reference sequence). This CDR3 has 17 amino acids. CDR3 DNA: TGTGCCAGCAGCCTCCCGCCAAGCGGGAGTTCCTACAATGAGCAGTTCTTC. Translation gives CASSLPPSGSSYNEQFF.

This clonotype came up many times. The V call is TRBV20-1, the J call TRBJ2-7, with D possibly TRBD2 on 5 matching bases. Germline-derived CDR1 and CDR2 are DFQATT and SNEGSKA (reference sequence). The length of the CDR3 is 11 residues. Trimming shortened V by 1 base and J by 4 bases, and 5 bases separated the two germline ends. The CDR3 nucleotides read TGCAGTGCTAGAGGAGGGTACGAGCAGTACTTC. Its protein product is CSARGGYEQYF.

This clonotype occurred a few times. The chain has TRBV2 and TRBJ2-1; TRBD1 agrees at 7 bases. V trimming: 7 bases; J trimming: 9 bases; junction bases outside the gene matches: 12. Germline V gene lookup returns CDR1 SNHLY and CDR2 FYNNEI. This CDR3 comprises 14 residues. CDR3 nucleotides: TGTGCCAGCACCTTAGGGGGTAGGGGGCCTGAGCAGTTCTTC. This sequence encodes CASTLGGRGPEQFF.

V gene TRBV30 combines with J gene TRBJ1-1; D may be TRBD1 (6 bases). The CDR3 loop spans 14 amino acids. Germline V gene lookup returns CDR1 GTSNPN and CDR2 SVGIG (reference sequence). The germline V and J ends were trimmed by 1 base and 4 bases, with 13 bases remaining between them. The CDR3 protein is CAWSAGQLATEAFF. The CDR3 bases are TGTGCCTGGAGTGCAGGACAGTTGGCCACTGAAGCTTTCTTT.

This clonotype was seen ten or more times. The rearrangement uses TRBV20-1 and TRBJ2-7; D gene uncertain. The germline gives CDR1 DFQATT, CDR2 SNEGSKA (reference sequence). The CDR3 is made up of 14 amino acids. V was clipped by 3 bases and J by 5 bases, with 17 bases between them. The CDR3 is CSASPRTLVDEQYF. CDR3 nucleotides: TGCAGTGCTAGTCCCCGAACATTAGTGGACGAGCAGTACTTC.

The gene calls are TRBV20-1 and TRBJ2-2; D unresolved. Germline V gene lookup returns CDR1 DFQATT and CDR2 SNEGSKA (reference sequence). CDR3 length: 11 amino acids. V was shortened by 3 bases and J by 4 bases, with 3 bases between the two germline ends. Here the CDR3 DNA reads TGCAGTGCTAGTAGCACCGGGGAGCTGTTTTTT. Translation: CSASSTGELFF.

The chain employs TRBV29-1 and TRBJ2-7, with 9 bases matching TRBD2. Looked up from germline, CDR1 is SQVTM and CDR2 is ANQGSEA. The ends lost 1 base at V and 2 bases at J; junction bases unmatched: 6. The CDR3 is made up of 15 amino acids. This CDR3 is CSVEGRLAGTYEQYF. The CDR3 DNA reads as TGCAGCGTTGAAGGACGGCTAGCGGGGACCTACGAGCAGTACTTC.